This TCR beta chain was identified in a study of T cell responses to AZD1222 COVID-19 vaccine. The method was immunoSEQ multiplex PCR; TCRdb's version includes in-frame clones alone and lacks a portion of them. Of some 60,000 clones listed, 65% to 90% are singletons. Study-wide findings and caveats: A mostly white British donor set with more females was recruited, and clonal diversity was possibly underestimated.

The CDR3 totals 19 residues. With 4 bases clipped from V and 0 bases from J, the junction kept 13 bases outside the gene matches. Germline values: CDR1 SGDLS, CDR2 YYNGEE. As concerns this clone: No antigen is known for it.

Sequencing was performed on peripheral blood, taken on day 0 of AZD1222 vaccination. This receptor was identified in an adult in good health. The chain recombines TRBV9 with TRBJ2-3; 11 bases match TRBD2. CDR3 nucleotides: TGTGCCAGCAGCCCCGCCCCCGCCGGGACTAGCGGAAGCACAGATACGCAGTATTTT. Protein product: CASSPAPAGTSGSTDTQYF.